A selection of T cell receptor beta chains follows, all from one sample in a study of cytomegalovirus exposure and HLA in healthy donors. Generated by immunoSEQ multiplex PCR, the TCRdb table keeps only in-frame clones and is missing some. The sample contains 70,000 to 90,000 clones, 65% to 80% of which appear only once. The sample taken for sequencing was PBMCs. Every receptor here comes from a man aged 35 to 55 in good health and CMV-seropositive. The CDR3 runs from the conserved cysteine through the conserved F or W. Each record gives: clone size, V gene, D gene, J gene, CDR3 protein, CDR3 DNA. D genes are given only for firm matches. Only part of the rows carry a size: once, few, many, or a class if the clone is expanded.

.	TRBV18	.	TRBJ1-1	CASSPERQTNTEAFF	TGTGCCAGCTCACCAGAGAGACAGACGAACACTGAAGCTTTCTTT
.	TRBV5-4	.	TRBJ2-1	CASSFYQAGHSYNEQFF	TGTGCCAGCAGCTTTTATCAAGCGGGACACTCCTACAATGAGCAGTTCTTC
.	TRBV7-2	TRBD1	TRBJ2-7	CASSLRSGGDEQYF	TGTGCCAGCAGCTTACGGTCAGGGGGCGACGAGCAGTACTTC
.	TRBV2	.	TRBJ1-2	CASSDRGGSYGYTF	TGTGCCAGCAGTGATCGGGGTGGTAGCTATGGCTACACCTTC
few	TRBV6-5	.	TRBJ1-4	CASSYRVTGPNEKLFF	TGTGCCAGCAGTTACCGCGTGACAGGACCCAATGAAAAACTGTTTTTT
.	TRBV7-2	.	TRBJ2-3	CASSLSTDTQYF	TGTGCCAGCAGCCTTAGCACAGATACGCAGTATTTT
.	TRBV5-4	.	TRBJ1-2	CASSQGGYGYTF	TGTGCCAGCAGTCAGGGAGGTTATGGCTACACCTTC
.	TRBV30	.	TRBJ1-4	CAWSQGPYEKLFF	TGTGCCTGGAGTCAGGGGCCCTATGAAAAACTGTTTTTT
.	TRBV11-3	.	TRBJ2-7	CASSHRHRAAYEQYF	TGTGCCAGCAGCCACAGGCACAGGGCGGCATACGAGCAGTACTTC
.	TRBV27	TRBD1	TRBJ2-3	CASSRDSPQDTQYF	TGTGCCAGCAGTCGGGACAGCCCCCAAGATACGCAGTATTTT
few	TRBV15	TRBD1	TRBJ2-1	CATSRGRQGVINEQFF	TGTGCCACCAGCAGAGGAAGACAGGGGGTGATTAATGAGCAGTTCTTC
.	TRBV5-1	.	TRBJ2-7	CASSNSGEQYF	TGCGCCAGCAGCAACAGCGGCGAGCAGTACTTC
.	TRBV9	.	TRBJ1-3	CASSVDGQGISGNTIYF	TGTGCCAGCAGCGTAGATGGGCAGGGGATCTCTGGAAACACCATATATTTT
.	TRBV7-2	TRBD1	TRBJ2-7	CASSFDRGHTYEQYF	TGTGCCAGCAGCTTTGACAGGGGGCATACCTACGAGCAGTACTTC
.	TRBV9	TRBD1	TRBJ1-5	CASSPGTGTHQPQHF	TGTGCCAGCAGCCCCGGGACAGGGACGCATCAGCCCCAGCATTTT
.	TRBV29-1	.	TRBJ2-3	CSVEVGRGTDTQYF	TGCAGCGTTGAAGTGGGTCGGGGCACAGATACGCAGTATTTT
.	TRBV2	TRBD2	TRBJ2-7	CASSESSVLAGGF	TGTGCCAGCAGTGAAAGTTCTGTACTAGCGGGGGGTTTC
few	TRBV7-9	.	TRBJ2-3	CASSLGLAGDTQYF	TGTGCCAGCAGCTTAGGGCTAGCTGGAGATACGCAGTATTTT
.	TRBV5-4	TRBD1	TRBJ1-5	CASSWGQDQPQHF	TGTGCCAGCAGCTGGGGACAGGATCAGCCCCAGCATTTT
.	TRBV14	.	TRBJ1-1	CASSQDPGDPEAFF	TGTGCCAGCAGCCAAGATCCAGGGGACCCTGAAGCTTTCTTT
.	TRBV2	TRBD1	TRBJ1-6	CASSGAQGIESPLHF	TGTGCCAGCAGTGGGGCACAGGGGATTGAGTCACCCCTCCACTTT
.	TRBV5-4	TRBD1	TRBJ1-2	CASSPLGQGLIGYTF	TGTGCCAGCAGCCCCTTGGGACAGGGGTTAATCGGCTACACCTTC
.	TRBV5-4	.	TRBJ1-2	CASSSEDYGYTF	TGTGCCAGCAGCTCAGAAGACTATGGCTACACCTTC
.	TRBV18	TRBD2	TRBJ2-6	CASSPGAGSGANVLTF	TGTGCCAGCTCACCTGGAGCGGGGTCTGGGGCCAACGTCCTGACTTTC
few	TRBV4-2	.	TRBJ1-5	CASSQETGRGAQHF	TGTGCCAGCAGCCAAGAGACAGGCCGGGGGGCCCAGCATTTT
.	TRBV30	.	TRBJ2-5	CAWSSGETQYF	TGTGCCTGGAGTTCGGGGGAGACCCAGTACTTC
.	TRBV9	.	TRBJ2-4	CASSAGAPAKNIQYF	TGTGCCAGCAGCGCAGGGGCTCCGGCCAAAAACATTCAGTACTTC
once	TRBV19	TRBD2	TRBJ2-2	CASSTWDYPTELFF	TGTGCCAGTAGTACCTGGGACTACCCGACGGAGCTGTTTTTT
.	TRBV30	.	TRBJ2-7	CAWSPGVNEQYF	TGTGCCTGGAGTCCAGGGGTCAACGAGCAGTACTTC
.	TRBV28	TRBD1	TRBJ1-2	CASTWGQGDYGYTF	TGTGCCAGCACTTGGGGACAGGGGGACTATGGCTACACCTTC
.	TRBV28	TRBD1	TRBJ1-1	CASSGTGLDTEAFF	TGTGCCAGCAGTGGGACAGGCCTCGACACTGAAGCTTTCTTT
.	TRBV5-6	TRBD1	TRBJ1-6	CASSWDRGSPLHF	TGTGCCAGCAGCTGGGACAGGGGATCACCCCTCCACTTT
.	TRBV5-6	.	TRBJ2-7	CASSLADTLEQYF	TGTGCCAGCAGCTTGGCGGACACCCTTGAGCAGTACTTC
.	TRBV4-3	TRBD1	TRBJ1-2	CASSPGQNYGYTF	TGCGCCAGCAGCCCGGGACAGAATTATGGCTACACCTTC
.	TRBV7-3	TRBD2	TRBJ2-1	CASSSGTSNNEQFF	TGTGCCAGCAGCTCCGGGACTAGCAACAATGAGCAGTTCTTC
.	TRBV7-9	.	TRBJ2-5	CASSVLAQTQYF	TGTGCCAGCAGCGTCCTAGCACAGACCCAGTACTTC
.	TRBV18	.	TRBJ2-7	CASRWRDSRSYEQYF	TGTGCCAGCCGGTGGAGGGATTCACGCTCCTACGAGCAGTACTTC
.	TRBV5-1	.	TRBJ1-1	CASSFTSSNTEAFF	TGCGCCAGCAGCTTTACATCTTCGAACACTGAAGCTTTCTTT
.	TRBV4-1	.	TRBJ2-7	CASSQALVGGEQYF	TGCGCCAGCAGCCAGGCCTTGGTCGGAGGCGAGCAGTACTTC
.	TRBV5-1	.	TRBJ1-3	CASSLAAQAGNTIYF	TGCGCCAGCAGCTTGGCCGCGCAGGCTGGAAACACCATATATTTT
.	TRBV10-1	.	TRBJ2-7	CASSGSRIPYEQYF	TGCGCCAGCAGTGGATCCAGGATACCCTACGAGCAGTACTTC
.	TRBV19	TRBD1	TRBJ1-2	CASSIDRGGYTF	TGTGCCAGTAGTATCGACAGGGGTGGCTACACCTTC
.	TRBV7-6	TRBD1	TRBJ1-5	CASSLTPGGFQPQHF	TGTGCCAGCAGCTTAACTCCAGGGGGCTTTCAGCCCCAGCATTTT
few	TRBV6-6	.	TRBJ2-2	CASSYGPNTGELFF	TGTGCCAGCAGTTACGGGCCGAACACCGGGGAGCTGTTTTTT
.	TRBV11-3	.	TRBJ1-4	CASSSQGVWGRTNEKLFF	TGTGCCAGCAGCTCTCAAGGGGTCTGGGGGCGGACTAATGAAAAACTGTTTTTT
.	TRBV4-2	TRBD1	TRBJ2-1	CASSRTSAGTGYNEQFF	TGTGCCAGCAGCCGAACGTCAGCGGGGACAGGGTACAATGAGCAGTTCTTC